What follows describes a single T cell receptor (beta chain). Its target antigen remains unknown. Qualities for individual bases were not recorded, and no much larger clone is one base off. TCRbeta CDR3 regions were amplified from genomic DNA by means of the immunoSEQ Assay, a bias-controlled multiplex PCR. The paper's processing steps were these. The number of nucleated cells in each sample was estimated from the amplification of reference gene primers within the assay. To quantify the absolute abundance of each unique TCRbeta CDR3 rearrangement, sequence reads were collapsed and filtered. For each sample, productive Simpson clonality was calculated as the square root of Simpson's diversity index across productive rearrangements. The table was pulled from immuneACCESS by TCRdb, which kept in-frame rearrangements only. Such tables lose some clones; where checked, under half of the loss comes from unresolved V genes, and the rest has no known cause. The V and J calls and clone size come from that table; D and trimming were worked out from the DNA. For this sample there are 200,000 to 250,000 clones; about four fifths appear just once. About 4.4% of the sample belongs to the ten largest clones.

The data derive from a study of blood T cell repertoires in COVID-19 (TCRdb year 2020). Background on the whole study: Samples covering the acute and convalescent phases of COVID-19 were provided by collaborators in the United States, Italy and Spain. Sample metadata almost always included a de-identified subject ID, COVID-19 status, age in years and sex. Deeply sampled blood TCRbeta repertoires from subjects exposed to, actively infected with, or recovered from COVID-19 were included in the dataset. The samples were drawn from the first 160 participants of the ongoing ImmuneRACE study and from under 1,500 subjects provided by 6 global collaborators. Where available, HLA class I and class II types were obtained from metadata supplied by the sample provider rather than from assay-based typing. The repertoires were made available in a free public database intended to serve as a resource for research on the immune response to SARS-CoV-2. The material from the prospective study consisted of cDNA or gDNA derived from T cells, B-cell-depleted T cells, or PBMCs.

Whole blood was collected in K2EDTA tubes by collaborating institutions according to the institutions' own protocols. For TCRbeta analysis, collaborator samples were shipped as frozen whole blood, as isolated PBMCs, or as DNA extracted from either sample type. Trimming takes 5 bases off V and 5 bases off J; junction bases not matched to a gene: 4. Reading from cysteine to phenylalanine, the CDR3 counts 14 amino acids. Only the CDR3 part of the read is kept: 42 bases, read in frame from the first base. CDR1 and CDR2 are read off the germline V gene as MNHEY and SVGAGI. The full study reports these points: Clinical and demographic metadata were provided uncurated, with the amount varying by source and participant.

The source of this sequence is a woman in her 70s with acute or convalescent COVID-19. Source material: peripheral blood. Recombination joined TRBV6-5 with TRBJ2-3; 10 nucleotides in the junction match TRBD1. This receptor carries the CDR3 CASSRGTGEDTQYF. The nucleotide sequence is TGTGCCAGCAGTAGGGGGACAGGGGAAGATACGCAGTATTTT.